Sequencing of this T cell receptor (beta chain) was carried out in a study of T cell changes during pregnancy in multiple sclerosis. The ends were cut back, 8 bases at V and 2 bases at J, with 20 bases in the middle. Germline V CDR1 and CDR2: MNHEY, SMNVEV (reference sequence). The CDR3 is made up of 16 amino acids. This clone occurred once. The method was immunoSEQ multiplex PCR; TCRdb's version includes in-frame clones alone and lacks a portion of them. Of under 40,000 clones detected, less than 95% appear once; the ten largest clones hold approximately 13%. This TCR was sampled from a female donor with multiple sclerosis, enrolled in a pregnancy study. Sequencing used CD8+ T cells from peripheral blood mononuclear cells, obtained in the first trimester of pregnancy. The chain combines TRBV27 with TRBJ2-3; the D gene is possibly TRBD2 (5 bases). CDR3 sequence (DNA): TGTGCCAGCCTCCCACCCGGACTCCCAGTCACAGATACGCAGTATTTT. Amino acid sequence: CASLPPGLPVTDTQYF.